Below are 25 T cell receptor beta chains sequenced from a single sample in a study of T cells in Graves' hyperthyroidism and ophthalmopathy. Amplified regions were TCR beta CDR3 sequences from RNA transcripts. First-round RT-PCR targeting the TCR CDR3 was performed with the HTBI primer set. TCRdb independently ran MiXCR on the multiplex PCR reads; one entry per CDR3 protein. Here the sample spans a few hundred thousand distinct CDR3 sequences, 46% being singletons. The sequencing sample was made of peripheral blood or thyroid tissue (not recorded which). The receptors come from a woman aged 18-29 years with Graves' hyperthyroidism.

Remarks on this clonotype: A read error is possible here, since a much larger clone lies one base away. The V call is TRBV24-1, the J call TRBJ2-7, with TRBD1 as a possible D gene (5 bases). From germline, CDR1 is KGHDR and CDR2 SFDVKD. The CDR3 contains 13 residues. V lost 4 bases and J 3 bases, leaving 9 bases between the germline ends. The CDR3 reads CATSEVRGYEQYF. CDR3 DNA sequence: TGTGCCACCAGTGAAGTAAGGGGCTACGAGCAGTACTTC.

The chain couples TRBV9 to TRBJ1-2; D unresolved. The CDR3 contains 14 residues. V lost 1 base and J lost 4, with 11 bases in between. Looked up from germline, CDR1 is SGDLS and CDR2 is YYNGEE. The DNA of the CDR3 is TGTGCCAGCAGCGTACGCGACAATATCTATGGCTACACCTTC. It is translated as CASSVRDNIYGYTF.

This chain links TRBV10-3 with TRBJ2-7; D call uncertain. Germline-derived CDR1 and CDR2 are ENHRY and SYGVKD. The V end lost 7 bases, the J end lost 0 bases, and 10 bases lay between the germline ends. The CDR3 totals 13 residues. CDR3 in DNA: TGTGCCATCACCTCGCCGGTCTCCTACGAGCAGTACTTC. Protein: CAITSPVSYEQYF.

The CDR3 here is CSVAWTGGGDTQYF. In DNA, the CDR3 is TGCAGCGTAGCCTGGACGGGAGGCGGAGATACGCAGTATTTT. V usage is TRBV29-1 and J usage is TRBJ2-3; 7 positions match TRBD2. This CDR3 is built from 14 residues. Germline CDR1 SQVTM, CDR2 ANQGSEA. V shed 6 bases, J shed 5 bases, and the junction held 11 bases outside the gene matches.

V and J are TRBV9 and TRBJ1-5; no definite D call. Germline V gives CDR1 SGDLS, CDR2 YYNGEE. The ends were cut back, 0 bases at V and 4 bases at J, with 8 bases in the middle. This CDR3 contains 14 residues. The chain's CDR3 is CASSVDGRNQPQHF. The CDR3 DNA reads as TGTGCCAGCAGCGTAGATGGCAGAAATCAGCCCCAGCATTTT.

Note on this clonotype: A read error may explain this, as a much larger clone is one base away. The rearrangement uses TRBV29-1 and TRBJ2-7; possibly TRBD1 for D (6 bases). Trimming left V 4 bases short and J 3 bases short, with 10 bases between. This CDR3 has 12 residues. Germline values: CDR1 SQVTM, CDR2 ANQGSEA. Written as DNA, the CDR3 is TGCAGCGTTGTCGTACAGGGCTACGAGCAGTACTTC. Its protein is CSVVVQGYEQYF.

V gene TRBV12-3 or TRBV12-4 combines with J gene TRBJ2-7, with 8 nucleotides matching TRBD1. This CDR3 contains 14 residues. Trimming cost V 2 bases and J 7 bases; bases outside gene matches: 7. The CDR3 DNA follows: TGTGCCAGCAGTTTATCAGGGGGCGCGGGGGAGCAGTACTTC. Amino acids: CASSLSGGAGEQYF.

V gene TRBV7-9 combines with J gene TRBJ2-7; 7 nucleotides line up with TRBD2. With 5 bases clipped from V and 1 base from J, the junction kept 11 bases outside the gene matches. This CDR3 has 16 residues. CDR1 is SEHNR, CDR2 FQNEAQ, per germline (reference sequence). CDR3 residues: CASSPGGGILSYEQYF. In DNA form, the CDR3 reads TGTGCCAGCAGCCCGGGGGGAGGGATCCTGTCCTACGAGCAGTACTTC.

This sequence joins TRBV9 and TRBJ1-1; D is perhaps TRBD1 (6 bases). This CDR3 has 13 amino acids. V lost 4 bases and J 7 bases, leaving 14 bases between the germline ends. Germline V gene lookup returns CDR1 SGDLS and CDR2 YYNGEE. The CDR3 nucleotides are TGTGCCAGCAGCACGAAGGGGGGGCATGAAGCTTTCTTT. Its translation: CASSTKGGHEAFF.

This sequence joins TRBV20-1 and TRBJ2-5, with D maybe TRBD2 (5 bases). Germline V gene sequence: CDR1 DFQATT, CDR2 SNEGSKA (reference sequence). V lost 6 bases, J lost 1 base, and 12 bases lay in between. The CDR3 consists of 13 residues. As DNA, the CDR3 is TGCAGTGCCAGACCTAGCACCCAAGAGACCCAGTACTTC. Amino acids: CSARPSTQETQYF.

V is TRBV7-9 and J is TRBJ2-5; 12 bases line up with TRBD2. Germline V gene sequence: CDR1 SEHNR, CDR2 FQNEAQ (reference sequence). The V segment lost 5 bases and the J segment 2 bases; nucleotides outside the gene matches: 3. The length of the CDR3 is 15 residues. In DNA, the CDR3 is TGTGCCAGCAGCCAACTAGCGGGAGGACAAGAGACCCAGTACTTC. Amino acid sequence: CASSQLAGGQETQYF.

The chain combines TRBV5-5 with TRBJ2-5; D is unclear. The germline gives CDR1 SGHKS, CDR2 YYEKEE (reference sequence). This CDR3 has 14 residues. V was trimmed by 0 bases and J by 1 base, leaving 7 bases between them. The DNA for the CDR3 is TGTGCCAGCAGCTTGGACATAACCCAAGAGACCCAGTACTTC. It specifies CASSLDITQETQYF.

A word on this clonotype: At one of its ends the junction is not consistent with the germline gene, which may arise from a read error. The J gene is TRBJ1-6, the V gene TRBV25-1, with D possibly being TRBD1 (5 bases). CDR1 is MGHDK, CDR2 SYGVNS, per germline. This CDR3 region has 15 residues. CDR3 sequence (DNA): TGCGCCAGCAGCCAAGAACCAGGGATATATTCACCCCTCCACTTT. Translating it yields CASSQEPGIYSPLHF.

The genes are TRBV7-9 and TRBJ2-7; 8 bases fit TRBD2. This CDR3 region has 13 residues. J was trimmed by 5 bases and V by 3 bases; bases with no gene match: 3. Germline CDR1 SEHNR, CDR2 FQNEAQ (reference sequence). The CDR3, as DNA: TGTGCCAGCAGCTTTTTGCGGGAGGACGAGCAGTACTTC. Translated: CASSFLREDEQYF.

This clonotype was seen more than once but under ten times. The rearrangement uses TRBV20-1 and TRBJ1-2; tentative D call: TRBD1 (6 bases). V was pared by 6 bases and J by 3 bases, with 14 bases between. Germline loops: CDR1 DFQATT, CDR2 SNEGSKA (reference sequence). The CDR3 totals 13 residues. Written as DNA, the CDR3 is TGCAGTGCCATAAGACAGGTCGACTATGGCTACACCTTC. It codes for CSAIRQVDYGYTF.

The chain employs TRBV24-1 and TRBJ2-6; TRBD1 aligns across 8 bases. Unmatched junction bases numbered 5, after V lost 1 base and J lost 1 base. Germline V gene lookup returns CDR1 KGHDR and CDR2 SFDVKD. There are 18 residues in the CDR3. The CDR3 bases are TGTGCCACCAGTGATTTCGGGACAGGAAGATCTGGGGCCAACGTCCTGACTTTC. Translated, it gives CATSDFGTGRSGANVLTF.

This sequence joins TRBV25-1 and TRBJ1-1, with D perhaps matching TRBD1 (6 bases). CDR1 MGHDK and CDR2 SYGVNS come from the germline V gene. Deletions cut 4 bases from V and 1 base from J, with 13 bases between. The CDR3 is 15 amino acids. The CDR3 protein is CASSVQGLGNTEAFF. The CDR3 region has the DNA TGTGCCAGCAGTGTACAGGGATTGGGGAACACTGAAGCTTTCTTT.

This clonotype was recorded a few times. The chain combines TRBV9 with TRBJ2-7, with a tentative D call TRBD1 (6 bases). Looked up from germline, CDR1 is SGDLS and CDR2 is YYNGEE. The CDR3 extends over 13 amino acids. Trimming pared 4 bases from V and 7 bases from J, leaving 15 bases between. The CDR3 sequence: CASSQDRYREQYF. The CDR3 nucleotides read TGTGCCAGCAGCCAAGACAGGTATCGGGAGCAGTACTTC.

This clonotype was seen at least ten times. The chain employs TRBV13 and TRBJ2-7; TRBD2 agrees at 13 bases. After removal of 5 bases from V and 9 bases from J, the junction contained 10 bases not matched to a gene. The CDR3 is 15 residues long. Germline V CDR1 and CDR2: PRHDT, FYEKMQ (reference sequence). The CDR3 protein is CASSRGLAGPDGQYF. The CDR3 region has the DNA TGTGCCAGCAGCCGGGGACTAGCGGGACCCGACGGGCAGTACTTC.

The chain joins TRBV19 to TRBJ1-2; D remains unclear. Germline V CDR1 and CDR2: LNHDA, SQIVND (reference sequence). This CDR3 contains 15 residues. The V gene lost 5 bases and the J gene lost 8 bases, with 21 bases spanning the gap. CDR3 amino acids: CASSLGRSARLGYTF. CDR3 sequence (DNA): TGTGCCAGTAGTCTTGGCCGATCAGCGAGACTGGGCTACACCTTC.

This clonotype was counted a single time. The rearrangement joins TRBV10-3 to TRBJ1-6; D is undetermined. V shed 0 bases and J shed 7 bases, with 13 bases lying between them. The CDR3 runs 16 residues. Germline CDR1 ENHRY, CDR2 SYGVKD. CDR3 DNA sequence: TGTGCCATCAGTGAGTCAGGAGGGTCCGCAAATTCACCCCTCCACTTT. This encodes CAISESGGSANSPLHF.

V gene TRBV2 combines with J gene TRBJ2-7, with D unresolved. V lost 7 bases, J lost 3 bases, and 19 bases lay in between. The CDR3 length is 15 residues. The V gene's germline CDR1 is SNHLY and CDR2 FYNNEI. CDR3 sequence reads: CASMPRPDAIYEQYF. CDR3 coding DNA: TGTGCCAGCATGCCCCGACCCGACGCGATCTACGAGCAGTACTTC.

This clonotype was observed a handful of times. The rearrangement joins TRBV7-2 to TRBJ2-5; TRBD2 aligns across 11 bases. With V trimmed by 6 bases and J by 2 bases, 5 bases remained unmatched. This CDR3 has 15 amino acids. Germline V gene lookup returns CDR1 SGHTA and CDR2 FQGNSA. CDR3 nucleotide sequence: TGTGCCAGCAGTCCCGGGACTAGCGGTCAAGAGACCCAGTACTTC. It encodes CASSPGTSGQETQYF.

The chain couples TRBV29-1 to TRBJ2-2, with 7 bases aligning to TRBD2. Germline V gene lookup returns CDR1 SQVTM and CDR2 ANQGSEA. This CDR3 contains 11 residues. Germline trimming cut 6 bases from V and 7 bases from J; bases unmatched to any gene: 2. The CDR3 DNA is TGCAGCGTACGGACTAGCGGGGAGCTGTTTTTT. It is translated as CSVRTSGELFF.

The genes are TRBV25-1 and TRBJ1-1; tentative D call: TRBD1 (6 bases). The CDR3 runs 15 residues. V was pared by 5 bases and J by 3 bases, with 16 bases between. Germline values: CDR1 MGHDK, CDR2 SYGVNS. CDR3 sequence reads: CASSIGQLRDTEAFF. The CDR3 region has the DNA TGTGCCAGCAGTATAGGACAGTTGAGGGACACTGAAGCTTTCTTT.